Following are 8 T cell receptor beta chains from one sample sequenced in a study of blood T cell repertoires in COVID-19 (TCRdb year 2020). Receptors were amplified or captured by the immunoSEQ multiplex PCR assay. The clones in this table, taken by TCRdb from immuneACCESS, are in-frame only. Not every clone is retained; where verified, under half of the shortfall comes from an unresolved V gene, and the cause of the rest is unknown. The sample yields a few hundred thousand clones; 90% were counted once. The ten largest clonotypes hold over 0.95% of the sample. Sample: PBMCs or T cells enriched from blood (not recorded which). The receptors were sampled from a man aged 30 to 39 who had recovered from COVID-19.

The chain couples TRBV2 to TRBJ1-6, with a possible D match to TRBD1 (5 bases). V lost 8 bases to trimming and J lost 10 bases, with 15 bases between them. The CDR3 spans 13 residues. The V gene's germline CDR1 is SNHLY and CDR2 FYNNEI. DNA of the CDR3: TGTGCCAGCGGAGTCAGGGATAGGTCACCCCTCCACTTT. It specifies CASGVRDRSPLHF.

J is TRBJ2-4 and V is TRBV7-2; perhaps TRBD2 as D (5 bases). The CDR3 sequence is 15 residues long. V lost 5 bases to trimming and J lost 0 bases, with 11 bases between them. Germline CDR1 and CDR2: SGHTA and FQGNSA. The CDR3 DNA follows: TGTGCCAGCAGCCCCCCCCGGGGAGCCAAAAACATTCAGTACTTC. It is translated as CASSPPRGAKNIQYF.

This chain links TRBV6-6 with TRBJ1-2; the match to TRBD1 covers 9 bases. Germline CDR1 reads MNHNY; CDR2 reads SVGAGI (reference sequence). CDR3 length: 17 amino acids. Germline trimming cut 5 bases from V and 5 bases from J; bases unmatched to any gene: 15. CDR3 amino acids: CASSRAGQGYSGYGYTF. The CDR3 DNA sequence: TGTGCCAGCAGTCGAGCGGGACAGGGTTATTCGGGATATGGCTACACCTTC.

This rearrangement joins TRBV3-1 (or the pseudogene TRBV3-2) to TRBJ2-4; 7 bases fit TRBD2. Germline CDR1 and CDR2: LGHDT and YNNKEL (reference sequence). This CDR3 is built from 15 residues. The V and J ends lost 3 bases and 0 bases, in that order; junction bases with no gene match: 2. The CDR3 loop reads CASSHSGLAKNIQYF. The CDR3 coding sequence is TGTGCCAGCAGCCATAGCGGGTTAGCCAAAAACATTCAGTACTTC.

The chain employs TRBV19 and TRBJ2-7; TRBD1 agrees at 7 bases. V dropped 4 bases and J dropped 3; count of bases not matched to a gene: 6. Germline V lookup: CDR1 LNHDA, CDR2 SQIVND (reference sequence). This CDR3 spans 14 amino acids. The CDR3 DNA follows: TGTGCCAGTAGTAGGGGTACAGGGGACTACGAGCAGTACTTC. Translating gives CASSRGTGDYEQYF.

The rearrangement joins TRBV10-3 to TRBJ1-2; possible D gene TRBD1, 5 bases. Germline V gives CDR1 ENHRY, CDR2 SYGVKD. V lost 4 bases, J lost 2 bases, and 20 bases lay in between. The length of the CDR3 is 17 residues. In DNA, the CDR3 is TGTGCCATCAGTGTCCGAGAGGTGGGGGGGTTGAACTATGGCTACACCTTC. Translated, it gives CAISVREVGGLNYGYTF.

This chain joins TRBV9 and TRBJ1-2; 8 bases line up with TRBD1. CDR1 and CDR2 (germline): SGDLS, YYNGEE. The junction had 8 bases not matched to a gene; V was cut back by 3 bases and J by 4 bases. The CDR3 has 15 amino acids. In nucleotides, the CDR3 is TGTGCCAGCAGCGCACGGACAGGGATCGGCTATGGCTACACCTTC. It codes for CASSARTGIGYGYTF.

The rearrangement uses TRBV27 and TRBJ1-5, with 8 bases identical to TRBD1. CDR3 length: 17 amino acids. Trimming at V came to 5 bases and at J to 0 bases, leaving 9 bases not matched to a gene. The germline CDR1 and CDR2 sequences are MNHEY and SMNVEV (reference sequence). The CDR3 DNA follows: TGTGCCAGCAGTCCAAGGACAGGGAGCCGTAGCAATCAGCCCCAGCATTTT. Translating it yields CASSPRTGSRSNQPQHF.